This T cell receptor (beta chain) was captured by sequencing in a study of cytomegalovirus exposure and HLA in healthy donors. This clone was counted a single time. Its antigen is currently unknown. The V and J ends lost 1 base and 5 bases respectively, with 9 bases between them. CDR3 length: 12 residues. Germline V lookup: CDR1 SQVTM, CDR2 ANQGSEA. The donors, nominally healthy at sampling, likely had unrecorded immune exposures. Primers for the PCR totalled 60 Vbeta and 13 Jbeta. TCRdb's copy holds only in-frame clones and misses some; the assay was immunoSEQ multiplex PCR. The table lists approximately 100,000 clones, about 80% of them singletons. General study points: A later analysis reportedly found fewer N-insertions in an Asian-associated ancestry cluster than the roughly 700-donor mean. Earlier analysis looked at TCR beta V segments, and most were productive about 90% or about 30% of the time.

The chain couples TRBV29-1 to TRBJ2-7; no definite D call. This clonotype was obtained from a woman aged 50 to 60 in good health and CMV-seropositive. Input material: PBMCs. CDR3 in amino acids: CSVEGLLDEQYF. In DNA, the CDR3 is TGCAGCGTTGAAGGCCTACTCGACGAGCAGTACTTC.